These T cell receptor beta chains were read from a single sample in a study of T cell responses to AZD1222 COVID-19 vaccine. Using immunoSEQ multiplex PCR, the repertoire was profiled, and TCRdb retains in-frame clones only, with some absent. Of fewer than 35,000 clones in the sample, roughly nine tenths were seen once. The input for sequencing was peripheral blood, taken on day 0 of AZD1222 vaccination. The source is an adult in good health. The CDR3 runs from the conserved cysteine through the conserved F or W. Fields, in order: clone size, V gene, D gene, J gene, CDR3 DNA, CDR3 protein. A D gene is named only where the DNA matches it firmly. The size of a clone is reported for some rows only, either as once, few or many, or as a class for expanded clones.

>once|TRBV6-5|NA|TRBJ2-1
TGTGCCAGCAGGTCTACCGGGACTCCCTACAATGAGCAGTTCTTC
CASRSTGTPYNEQFF
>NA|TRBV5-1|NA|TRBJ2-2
TGCGCCAGCAGCCCTACCTCACAAAAGAACACCGGGGAGCTGTTTTTT
CASSPTSQKNTGELFF
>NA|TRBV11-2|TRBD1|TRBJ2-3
TGTGCCAGCAGCTTTACCGGGACAGGGGCCACGAGAGGCACAGATACGCAGTATTTT
CASSFTGTGATRGTDTQYF
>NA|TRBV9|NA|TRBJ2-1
TGTGCCAGCAGCCCAGTCGGGGCTGGTTACAATGAGCAGTTCTTC
CASSPVGAGYNEQFF
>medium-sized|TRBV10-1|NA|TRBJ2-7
TGCGCCAGCACCCCGAGGTCCTACGAGCAGTACTTC
CASTPRSYEQYF
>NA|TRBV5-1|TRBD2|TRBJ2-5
TGCGCCAGCAGCCGGACTAGCGGGGGAGAGACCCAGTACTTC
CASSRTSGGETQYF
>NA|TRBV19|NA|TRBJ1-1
TGTGCCAGTAGTATCGGTATAAACACTGAAGCTTTCTTT
CASSIGINTEAFF
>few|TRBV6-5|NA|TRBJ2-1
TGTGCCAGCAGCGCCGGCCCGGACAATGAGCAGTTCTTC
CASSAGPDNEQFF
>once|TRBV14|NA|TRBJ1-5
TGTGCCAGCAGTCTCCACCAGGAAACGCCCCAGCATTTT
CASSLHQETPQHF
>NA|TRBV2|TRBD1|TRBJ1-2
TGTGCCAGCAACCGGGACAGGGACTATGGCTACACCTTC
CASNRDRDYGYTF
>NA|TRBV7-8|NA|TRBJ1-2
TGTGCCAGCAGCCTCCCGGGAGTAGGGGGGGTCTATGGCTACACCTTC
CASSLPGVGGVYGYTF
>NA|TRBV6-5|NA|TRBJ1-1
TGTGCCAGCAGTCACCTAAACACTGAAGCTTTCTTT
CASSHLNTEAFF
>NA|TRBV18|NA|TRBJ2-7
TGTGCCAGCTCACCACCCTATATGCACGAGCAGTACTTC
CASSPPYMHEQYF
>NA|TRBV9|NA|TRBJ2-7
TGTGCCAGCAGCGTAGCGGCAGGGCTCTACGAGCAGTACTTC
CASSVAAGLYEQYF
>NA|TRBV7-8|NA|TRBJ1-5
TGTGCCAGCAGCCCAATGGTCGGGGGTTTACAGCGTAGCAATCAGCCCCAGCATTTT
CASSPMVGGLQRSNQPQHF
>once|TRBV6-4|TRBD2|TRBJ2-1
TGTGCCAGCAGTGATTTGCCCTCTGCGGGGGACGATGAGCAGTTCTTC
CASSDLPSAGDDEQFF
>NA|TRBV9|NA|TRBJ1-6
TGTGCCAGCAGCGTAAAGGAAAGCTCCTATAATTCACCCCTCCACTTT
CASSVKESSYNSPLHF
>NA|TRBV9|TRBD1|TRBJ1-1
TGTGCCAGCAGCCCGGGACAGACGAACACTGAAGCTTTCTTT
CASSPGQTNTEAFF
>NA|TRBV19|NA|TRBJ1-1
TGTGCCAGCCGGGTGGACACTGAAGCTTTCTTT
CASRVDTEAFF
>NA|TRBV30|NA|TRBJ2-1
TGTGCCTGGAGGGATCCGACAGGAAGGCAGTTCTTC
CAWRDPTGRQFF
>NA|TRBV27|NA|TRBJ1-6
TGTGCCAGCAAAACAAGTGGATCACCCCTCCACTTT
CASKTSGSPLHF
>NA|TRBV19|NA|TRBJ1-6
TGTGCCAGTAGTATAGAGGGAGTAGATTCACCCCTCCACTTT
CASSIEGVDSPLHF
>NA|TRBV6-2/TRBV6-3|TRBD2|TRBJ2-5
TGTGCCAGCAGTTACTCGCTAGCGGGGGTGGAGACCCAGTACTTC
CASSYSLAGVETQYF
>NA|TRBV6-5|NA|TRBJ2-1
TGTGCCAGCACTAAGAGTGGGGGGGGCCCTGAGCAGTTCTTC
CASTKSGGGPEQFF
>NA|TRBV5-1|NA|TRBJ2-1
TGCGCCAGCAGCTTATCTCGGGGGAGGGAGCAGTTCTTC
CASSLSRGREQFF
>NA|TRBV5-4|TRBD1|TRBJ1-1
TGTGCCAGCAGCTCACGGGACAGGGCCGGCACTGAAGCTTTCTTT
CASSSRDRAGTEAFF
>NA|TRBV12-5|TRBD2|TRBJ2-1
TGTGCTCCGGCGGGGGGGCCCTACAATGAGCAGTTCTTC
CAPAGGPYNEQFF
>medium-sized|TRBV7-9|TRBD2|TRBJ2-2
TGTGCCAGCAGCCTCCGGGAGGGATCGAACACCGGGGAGCTGTTTTTT
CASSLREGSNTGELFF
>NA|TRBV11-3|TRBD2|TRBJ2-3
TGTGCCAGCAGCTCAGGGACTAGCGGGGGCTCAAAGACTAGCACAGATACGCAGTATTTT
CASSSGTSGGSKTSTDTQYF
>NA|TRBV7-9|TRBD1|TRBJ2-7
TGTGCCAGCAGCCATGGCGGGACAGGATCCTACGAGCAGTACTTC
CASSHGGTGSYEQYF
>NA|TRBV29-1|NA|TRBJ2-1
TGCAGCGTTGAAGACCGAAGCTACAATGAGCAGTTCTTC
CSVEDRSYNEQFF
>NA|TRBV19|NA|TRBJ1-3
TGTGCCAGTAGTACCCCCCGATTTTCTGGAAACACCATATATTTT
CASSTPRFSGNTIYF
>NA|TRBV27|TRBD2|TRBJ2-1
TGTGCCAGCAGTTTACAAGCGGGGGCATTCGGATACAATGAGCAGTTCTTC
CASSLQAGAFGYNEQFF
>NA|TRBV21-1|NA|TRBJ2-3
TGTGCCAGCAGCCTCCGAAGAATACTAGCGGGGGGAGTTCAGAGGCAGTATTTT
CASSLRRILAGGVQRQYF
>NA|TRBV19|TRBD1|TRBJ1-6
TGTGCCAGTAGTACCCGGACAGGGGATAATTCACCCCTCCACTTT
CASSTRTGDNSPLHF
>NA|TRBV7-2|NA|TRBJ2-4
TGTGCCAGCAGCTTAAACCCGGGGGCCAACTCACTAGCCAAAAACATTCAGTACTTC
CASSLNPGANSLAKNIQYF
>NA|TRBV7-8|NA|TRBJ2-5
TGTGCCAGCAGCCCCTGGACGCAACAAGAGACCCAGTACTTC
CASSPWTQQETQYF
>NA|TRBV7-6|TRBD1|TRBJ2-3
TGTGCCAGCAGCTTAGTGTTGACAGGGTCAGATACGCAGTATTTT
CASSLVLTGSDTQYF
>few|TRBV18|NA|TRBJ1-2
TGTGCCAGCTCACCAGGTCAGGGGCAATCTGGAGGCTACACCTTC
CASSPGQGQSGGYTF
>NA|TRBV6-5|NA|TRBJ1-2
TGTGCCAGCAACCCGGGACTCAAAGCCCATGGCTACACCTTC
CASNPGLKAHGYTF
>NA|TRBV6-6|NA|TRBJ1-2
TGTGCCAGCAGTCCCTCACCTGTGGGTGACTTTGCCTATGGCTACACCTTC
CASSPSPVGDFAYGYTF
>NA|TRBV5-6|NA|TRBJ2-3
TGTGCCAGCAGCTTGCAGAGACTCACAGATACGCAGTATTTT
CASSLQRLTDTQYF
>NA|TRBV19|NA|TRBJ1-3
TGTGCCAGTAGTAGGGGCCCGGGACGGAACTCTGGAAACACCATATATTTT
CASSRGPGRNSGNTIYF
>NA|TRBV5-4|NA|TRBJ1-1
TGTGCCAGCAGCTGGGTTGGGAGTGAAGCTTTCTTT
CASSWVGSEAFF
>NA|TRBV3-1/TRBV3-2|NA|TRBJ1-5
TGTGCCAGCAGCCAATTTGGGGGGACGGGGTGGGGCCCCCAGCATTTT
CASSQFGGTGWGPQHF
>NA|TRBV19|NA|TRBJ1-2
TGTGCCAGTAGTATAGACCACAGGGTGGAAGGCTACACCTTC
CASSIDHRVEGYTF
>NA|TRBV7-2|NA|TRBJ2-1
TGTGCCAGCAGCTTATCAGGGGCTGTTTTTAATGAGCAGTTCTTC
CASSLSGAVFNEQFF
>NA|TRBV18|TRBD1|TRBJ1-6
TGTGCCAGCTCTGACGGACAGGGGAGGAGTTCACCCCTCCACTTT
CASSDGQGRSSPLHF
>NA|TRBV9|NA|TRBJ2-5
TGTGCCAGCAGCCTCCTCCCCAGGGAGACCCAGTACTTC
CASSLLPRETQYF
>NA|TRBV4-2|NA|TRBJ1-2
TGTGCCAGCAGCCAAGTGGCCGAGAGGGGCTACACCTTC
CASSQVAERGYTF
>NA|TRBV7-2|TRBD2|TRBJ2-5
TGTGCCAGCAGCTTAGCAGTAGCGGGGGGGCTCCAAGAGACCCAGTACTTC
CASSLAVAGGLQETQYF
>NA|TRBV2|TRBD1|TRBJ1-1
TGTGCCAGCAGCTCCGGGACAGATACTATCCTCGTCTTT
CASSSGTDTILVF
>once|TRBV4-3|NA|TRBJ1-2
TGCGCCAGCAGTTACGCGTATGCCCTTTCTAACTATGGCTACACCTTC
CASSYAYALSNYGYTF
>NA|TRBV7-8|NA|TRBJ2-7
TGTGCCAGCAGCTTGCAGGATCGAGGGGAGCAGTACTTC
CASSLQDRGEQYF
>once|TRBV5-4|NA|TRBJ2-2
TGTGCCAGCAGCTTGGGGGGCTCAAACACCGGGGAGCTGTTTTTT
CASSLGGSNTGELFF
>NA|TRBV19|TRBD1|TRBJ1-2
TGTGCCAGTAGCCATATAGGGACAGGGAGATTGAATGGCTACACCTTC
CASSHIGTGRLNGYTF